Here is one T cell receptor (beta chain) with its context. Its binding antigen is unknown. Base qualities are missing; no much larger clone stands one base away. This specimen comes from a study of cytomegalovirus exposure and HLA in healthy donors (dated by TCRdb to about 2017). At the level of the whole study: An earlier analysis of approximately 640 of the donors reported 250 to 350 Gb of sequence data and roughly 100 million unique TCR beta sequences from about 200 million T cells. About 280 gigabases of sequencing data and roughly 81 million unique TCR sequences made up an early release that covered over 550 HLA-typed donors. Of the approximately 400 genotyped donors, 80% to 90% were placed in the genetic ancestry cluster associated with self-reported Caucasian donors. The aim of the study was to test whether cataloging public T cell receptors could identify signatures of past pathogen exposure. The study used immunosequencing to profile the T cell repertoires of 670 or so subjects and linked those repertoires to cytomegalovirus serostatus. Along with the roughly 670-subject first cohort, a separate validation cohort of over a hundred different subjects was used. To predict cytomegalovirus infection status, the study combined high-throughput TCR immunosequencing, statistical association of individual TCRs with disease status, and machine learning. A later analysis re-examined previously published TCR beta repertoires from 500 to 700 donors and added high-resolution HLA genotyping to investigate patterns of TCR occurrence. In the later analysis, no new phenotypic data were used to find candidate immune exposures; instead, reliance was placed on TCR beta sequences and their occurrence across donors. In an earlier analysis of more than 550 of the donors, high-throughput TCR beta sequencing was used to judge whether each TCR beta V gene segment behaved as functional or pseudogenic. Donor age, sex, ethnicity and CMV serostatus were collected together with the repertoire data. In a later genetic analysis, genome-wide SNP genotypes for about three fifths of the 666 donors were used, and that subset was treated as a discovery cohort. All discovery cohort repertoires had been generated on a single sequencing platform. HLA typing covered class I and class II loci at four-digit resolution. Typing coverage varied by locus: roughly 620-640 donors for A, B, C, DRB1 and DQB1; roughly 510 for DQA1; over 600 for DPA1; 400 to 480 for DPB1. Five DR-DQ haplotypes were handled as single units for association and clustering, since linkage in the cohort was strong. On average, around 200,000 unique TCR beta nucleotide sequences were sequenced per donor among 398 genotyped donors of the cohort, with roughly 18% of those sequences being non-productive.

The paper's findings and limits, for the study overall: A further reported finding was that TCR beta sequences accurately predicted the HLA-A and HLA-B alleles for most subjects in the first cohort. Immune exposure information for the cohort was limited to CMV serostatus. A later analysis found that most CMV-associated TCR beta chains appeared HLA-restricted, with HLA associations seemingly driven largely by CMV exposure. It was suggested by the authors that the approach could potentially be generalized to other disease states and immunological phenotypes. Sequencing depth was assumed to be roughly uniform across donors in the presence/absence analyses, though that assumption may not hold. A group of highly shared sequence variants was considered likely to be a technical artifact of the sequencing pipeline. A later genetic analysis associated a missense DCLRE1C variant with V-gene and J-gene trimming of TCR beta chains, and an independent cohort replicated the association. Over 15 rarely observed V segments, including chromosome 9 orphons, were excluded from the earlier analysis of several hundred of the donors because counts were too low. In vitro tests confirmed that a few of the cytomegalovirus-associated TCR beta chains recognize cytomegalovirus antigens. Several of the top co-occurrence clusters appeared to be linked to parvovirus B19, influenza, CMV and Epstein-Barr virus, according to a later analysis. HLA typing was unavailable for some donors at each locus, so association tests used only the typed subset. In both the original and validation cohorts, the classifier was reported to diagnose cytomegalovirus status with high specificity and sensitivity. In a later analysis, some 18,000 TCR beta sequences were associated with specific HLA alleles at a false discovery rate of 0.05. According to a later genetic analysis, donors in an Asian-associated ancestry cluster had fewer N-insertions in productive TCRs than the roughly 700-donor mean. Across donors, most TCR sequences were observed very rarely, whereas some public TCRs were present in many individuals. Because the 87-base-pair reads could not distinguish some IMGT-functional V segments, including TRBV6-2 and TRBV6-3, those segments were excluded. The cohort was sequenced for TCR beta chains only, and without alpha or paired-chain data the features that could be detected were limited. In an earlier analysis of about 550 of the donors, most TCR beta V segments were observed in productive rearrangements about 90% or about 30% of the time, broadly matching IMGT annotations. When HLA alleles, especially DR and DQ, strongly co-occurred, attributing TCR associations to individual alleles was difficult. Linkage disequilibrium might explain the correlated functional status among segregating V segments, but an unknown experimental factor could not be ruled out. In a later analysis, HLA-associated TCR beta chains were found to be more clonally expanded and to have lower generation probabilities than equally common non-associated chains. In a later analysis, TCR association rates were found to vary across HLA loci, with the most associated TCRs seen for DRB1 alleles and the fewest for HLA-C alleles. The study gave a list of about 150 TCR beta chains associated with cytomegalovirus.

The cohort was made up of 500 to 800 healthy bone marrow donors. At the time of sampling, every cohort member was nominally healthy, though immune exposures that went unrecorded were likely present. The donor was CMV seropositive and belonged to the group of about 290 seropositive cohort members. A peripheral blood sample was provided by each donor, and peripheral blood mononuclear cells were used for TCR beta sequencing. The Qiagen DNeasy Blood Extraction Kit was used to extract genomic DNA from the blood cell samples. V loses 1 base at its end and J loses 6 bases; junction bases beyond the gene matches: 7. Counted from cysteine to phenylalanine, this CDR3 has 15 amino acids. Only CDR3 DNA is held: 45 bases, read in frame from base 1. The CDR1 and CDR2 encoded by the germline V gene are SGHRS and YFSETQ. The library was obtained by the immunoSEQ multiplex PCR assay. For the multiplex PCR, a mixture combining 60 forward primers for TCR Vbeta segments and 13 reverse primers for TCR Jbeta segments was used. The CDR3 region of rearranged TCR beta genes was amplified from genomic DNA by a multiplex PCR assay. The Illumina HiSeq System was used to sequence the amplified TCR beta libraries as 87-base-pair reads. Regarding the original processing steps: Across the 666 repertoires, a later analysis counted 78 million or so unique TCR beta chains, 9.5 million to 12 million of which were shared by at least two donors. Raw reads were error-corrected and collapsed into unique sequences with a nearest-neighbor algorithm that merged closely related sequences to remove PCR and sequencing errors. CDR3 sequences were aligned to IMGT reference sequences to assign V, D and J gene segments. For a sequence to be retained, a match of at least six nucleotides to both a V gene segment and a J gene segment was required. A rearrangement counted as productive if the CDR3 had no stop codons and remained in frame with V and J, and every other rearrangement counted as non-productive. Following IMGT convention, CDR3 was defined as the stretch from the second conserved V-encoded cysteine to the conserved J-encoded phenylalanine. Sequences without an unambiguous match to a single V gene segment were excluded from the earlier analysis of about 600 of the donors. In an earlier analysis of more than 500 of the donors, a V segment was called functional when productive rearrangements were above 56.7%, and segregating when the standard deviation between donors exceeded 5%. A statistical classification framework was built for diagnosing cytomegalovirus status from the catalog of TCR beta chain sequences. In a later analysis, TCR nucleotide sequences were compared against IMGT/GENE-DB human TR gene sequences so that V and J genes could be assigned. A later analysis assigned CDR3 sequences and most-parsimonious VDJ recombination scenarios with the TCRdist pipeline. In a later analysis, every TCR beta chain was defined by the combination of its CDR3 amino acid sequence and its V-gene family, and reads without a unique V-gene family were dropped. To address suspected cross-contamination and a sequencing artifact, a later analysis removed a few hundred highly shared, low-generation-probability nucleotide sequences. In a later analysis, a clonal expansion index for each public chain was calculated from normalized within-repertoire ranks of inferred template counts. A later analysis computed generation probabilities with a VDJ recombination model fitted to out-of-frame rearrangements, and checked the results against IGoR. A later analysis scored TCR-TCR, TCR-HLA and TCR-CMV co-occurrence with hypergeometric tests, applying a repertoire-size bias correction to TCR pairs. A later analysis estimated false discovery rates by permuting HLA or CMV assignments 20 times. A later analysis grouped co-occurring TCRs with DBSCAN, adding TCRdist sequence similarity when clustering within HLA-allele-positive subsets. Repertoires with fewer than 30,000 or more than 120,000 public chains, plus five repertoires with anomalous nucleotide sharing, were excluded from co-occurrence clustering. The source is immuneACCESS, and TCRdb retained only in-frame sequences with V and J called. Part of the clones is not carried over; for the studies checked, unresolved V genes explain less than half of this, and the remainder is unexplained. V, J and clone size are those of that table, while D and trimming were read from the DNA. This sample has 100,000 to 150,000 clones in its table, and over 65% of those were observed once. The ten largest clones take up more than 3.5% of the sample.

The sequenced material came from PBMCs. The V and J segments used are TRBV5-1 and TRBJ2-7; 10 of the junction bases match TRBD2. The TCR was taken from a man aged 40-55 years in good health and CMV-seropositive. DNA sequence: TGCGCCAGCAGCTTGTTGGCTAGCGGGAGTGGCGAGCAGTACTTC. The translation is CASSLLASGSGEQYF.